This record concerns one T cell receptor (beta chain) sequence. The sample is drawn from a study of CD4 and CD8 cells across lung adenocarcinoma regions. The ends lost 1 base at V and 0 bases at J; junction bases unmatched: 5. The germline gives CDR1 MNHNS, CDR2 SASEGT. There are 16 residues in the CDR3. TCRdb fed the PCR reads into MiXCR, producing one record per CDR3 protein. The profile shows 22,000 or so distinct CDR3 sequences, roughly half of them singletons. Localized lung adenocarcinoma, a non-small cell lung cancer, affected the donors. Sequencing was carried out using CD8+ T cells from the center of a lung tumor. This sequence joins TRBV6-1 and TRBJ1-1, with 7 nucleotides matching TRBD1. The sequence derives from a female donor with lung adenocarcinoma. The CD4 and CD8 labels of this study may be unreliable. The CDR3 loop is CASSEGSTGMNTEAFF. The CDR3 bases are TGTGCCAGCAGTGAAGGTTCGACAGGGATGAACACTGAAGCTTTCTTT.